This T cell receptor (beta chain) was obtained from a study of CD8 T cells in ankylosing spondylitis. TCRdb independently ran MiXCR on the 5' RACE reads; one entry per CDR3 protein. The table shows about 100,000 distinct CDR3 sequences, with 20% to 30% occurring only once. The J segment lost 7 bases and the V segment lost 0 bases, leaving 3 bases of the junction unmatched. The V gene's germline CDR1 is SGHRS and CDR2 YFSETQ. CDR3 length equals 14 residues. In its sample, this clonotype was seen many times. Its matching antigen is unknown. Study-wide findings and caveats: Matched ankylosing spondylitis synovial fluid reportedly showed significant enrichment of disease-linked clones.

This sequence was found in a male donor with ankylosing spondylitis. The chain has TRBV5-1 and TRBJ2-2; 7 bases are a match to TRBD2. The sample comprised synovial fluid, either unsorted or a sorted T cell fraction (not recorded which). DNA of the CDR3: TGCGCCAGCAGCTTGGAGGGAGGGCACGGGGAGCTGTTTTTT. It yields the protein CASSLEGGHGELFF. The full variable domain, completed using reference TRBV5-1 and TRBJ2-2, is KAGVTQTPRYLIKTRGQQVTLSCSPISGHRSVSWYQQTPGQGLQFLFEYFSETQRNKGNFPGRFSGRQFSNSRSEMNVSTLELGDSALYLCASSLEGGHGELFFGEGSRLTVL.